This T cell receptor (beta chain) was sequenced during a study of T-cell reconstitution after alpha-beta-depleted transplantation in children (dated by TCRdb to 2016 to 2017). For the wider study: Using TCR repertoire profiling, the study quantitatively followed how T-cell immune reconstitution unfolded in children after TCRalphabeta/CD19-depleted allogeneic hematopoietic cell transplantation.

This clonotype was detected ten times or more. Its antigen target is currently unknown. Nothing much larger sits one base from this clone, and base qualities are not available. The library was made by PCR. Sequencing took place on an Illumina HiSeq 2500. To normalize quantification of the TCRbeta repertoire, the TCR libraries were built with molecular barcoding that relied on unique molecular identifiers. TCRdb cleaned the public reads at Q25 with fastp, built clones with MiXCR and kept in-frame beta chains. Each entry is one CDR3 protein sequence, shown with its most common DNA and genes. The sample contains 350,000 to 400,000 distinct CDR3 sequences, about a fifth of them found a single time. The ten largest clones represent 3.8% of the sample. This sequence was found in a human donor who donated a stem cell graft to a child with acute myeloid leukemia. The source material was PBMCs from the stem cell graft donor, sampled from the stem cell graft.

The CDR3 protein: CSVVATGGGEQYF. The nucleotide sequence is given as TGCAGCGTTGTTGCTACAGGGGGTGGTGAGCAGTACTTC. The chain uses TRBV29-1 and TRBJ2-7; the central 8 bases match TRBD1. Germline trimming: 4 bases from V, 7 bases from J; junction bases outside gene matches: 9. The CDR3 runs 13 residues from the cysteine to the phenylalanine. The DNA shown is the 39-base CDR3, in frame from base 1. The CDR1 and CDR2 encoded by the germline V gene are SQVTM and ANQGSEA.